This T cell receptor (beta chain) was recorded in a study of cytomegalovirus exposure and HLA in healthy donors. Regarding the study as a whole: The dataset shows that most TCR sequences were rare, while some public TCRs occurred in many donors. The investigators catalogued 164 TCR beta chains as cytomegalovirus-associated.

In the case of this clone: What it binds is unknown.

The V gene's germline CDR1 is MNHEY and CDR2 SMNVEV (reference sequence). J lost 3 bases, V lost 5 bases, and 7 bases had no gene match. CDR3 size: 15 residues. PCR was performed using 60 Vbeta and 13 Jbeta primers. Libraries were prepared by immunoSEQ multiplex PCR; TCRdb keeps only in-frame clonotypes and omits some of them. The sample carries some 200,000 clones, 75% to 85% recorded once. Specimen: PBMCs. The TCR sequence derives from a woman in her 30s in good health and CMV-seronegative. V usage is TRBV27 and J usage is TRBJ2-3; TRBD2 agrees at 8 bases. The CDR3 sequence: CASSKPGLGTDTQYF. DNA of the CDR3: TGTGCCAGCAGTAAACCGGGACTAGGTACAGATACGCAGTATTTT.